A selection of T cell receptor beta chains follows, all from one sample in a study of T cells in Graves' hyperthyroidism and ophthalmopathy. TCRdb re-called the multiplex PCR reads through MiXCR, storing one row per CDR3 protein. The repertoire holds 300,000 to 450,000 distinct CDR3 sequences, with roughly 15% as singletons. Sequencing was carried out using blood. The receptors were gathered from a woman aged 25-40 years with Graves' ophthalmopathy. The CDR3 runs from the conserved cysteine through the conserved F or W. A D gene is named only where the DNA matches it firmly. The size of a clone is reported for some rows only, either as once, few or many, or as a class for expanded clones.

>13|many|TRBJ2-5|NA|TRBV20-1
CSASGEYQETQYF
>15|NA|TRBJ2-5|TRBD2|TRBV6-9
CASSYGRGRQETQYF
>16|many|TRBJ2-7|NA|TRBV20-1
CSARDPWGLSSYEQYF
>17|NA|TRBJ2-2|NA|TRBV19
CASSILRGGRTPGELFF
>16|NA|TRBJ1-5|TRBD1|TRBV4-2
CASSLGQGGYNQPQHF
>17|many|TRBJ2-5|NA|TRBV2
CASSEASEGLARETQYF
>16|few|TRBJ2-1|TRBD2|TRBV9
CASSPFRSGAKNEQFF
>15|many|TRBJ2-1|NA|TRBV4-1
CASSPIAERPHEQFF
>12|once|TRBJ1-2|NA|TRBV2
CASSVSVFGYTF
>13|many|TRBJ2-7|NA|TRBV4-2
CASSQDPEGVQYF
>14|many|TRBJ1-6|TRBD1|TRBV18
CASSRDSYNSPLHF
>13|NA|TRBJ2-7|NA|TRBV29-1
CSVGHGQGYEQYF
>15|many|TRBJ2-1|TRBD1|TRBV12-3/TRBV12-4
CASRTQGFSYNEQFF
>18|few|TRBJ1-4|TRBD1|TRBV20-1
CSARHNHHQTGGDEKLFF
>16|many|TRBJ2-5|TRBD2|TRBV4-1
CASSARLAGEGETQYF
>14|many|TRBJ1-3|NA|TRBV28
CASSSRGTGNTIYF
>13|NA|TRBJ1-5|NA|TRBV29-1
CSVEPGRNQPQHF
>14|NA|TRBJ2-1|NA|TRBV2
CASSEAAGGNEQFF
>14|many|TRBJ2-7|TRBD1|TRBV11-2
CASSTGVSYYEQYF
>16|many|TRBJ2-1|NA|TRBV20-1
CSARDSPGDLPNEQFF
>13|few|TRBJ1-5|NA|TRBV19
CASSTTSDQPQHF
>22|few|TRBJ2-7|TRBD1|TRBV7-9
CASSGLASSGTGRPELNYEQYF
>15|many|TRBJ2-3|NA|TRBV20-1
CSAGLGVVATDTQYF
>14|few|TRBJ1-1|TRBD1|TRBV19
CASSDRGRNTEAFF